This T cell receptor (beta chain) was captured in a study of T cell responses to AZD1222 COVID-19 vaccine (dated by TCRdb to 2020 to 2022). Some background on the complete study: Because spike-specific TCR depth and breadth did not differ between the two schedules, AZD1222 recipients who got a second dose at roughly 4 weeks were pooled with those who got a second dose at roughly 12 weeks. Trial participants were enrolled by age into subgroups of 18-55, 56-69 and 70-plus years, and around 150, 28 and 57 TCR-sequenced participants, respectively, were included in these subgroups. TCR sequencing covered more than 230 trial participants: about 210 given two doses of AZD1222 and 26 given two doses of MenACWY control vaccine.

General study outcomes and caveats: Vaccine-associated CD4 TCRs spanned the whole spike protein, with dominant responses in regions 160-218 and 743-854. Participants were mostly white British, with more females than males. The authors suggested clonal diversity may have been underestimated. Only six AZD1222 recipients were SARS-CoV-2 seropositive at baseline, limiting conclusions about previously exposed vaccinees. Reportedly, almost half of the unique spike-specific TCRs recognized epitopes lying outside the regions that are mutated in the B.1.351 and B.1.1.7 variants. The 56-69-year group was small, and its depth increase did not reach significance, likely because of low power. Because no day 14 peak-response samples were available, the repertoires could be characterized only after the peak T cell response. After two AZD1222 doses, spike-specific TCR breadth and depth were significantly higher than at day 0 and than in MenACWY recipients.

The sample's time point label, decoded: baseline before first vaccination. The vaccinee samples were drawn from two UK trials, COV001 and COV002, one of which was a single-blind randomized controlled phase 2/3 trial testing AZD1222 (ChAdOx1 nCoV-19) in healthy adults. For TCRbeta chain sequencing, PBMC samples were collected from trial participants at day 0 and at day 28 after the second dose. The CDR3 regions of human TCRbeta chains were analyzed by immunosequencing. On the study's bioinformatics: Repertoire TCRs were matched against a reference library of SARS-CoV-2-specific TCRs generated with the MIRA antigen-specificity platform. Breadth was defined as the fraction of unique TCRs that were SARS-CoV-2-associated, and depth was defined as the fraction of total T cells that were SARS-CoV-2-associated. Using the MIRA data, every spike-specific TCR was mapped to the spike region that the TCR reacted to and assigned to either a CD4 or a CD8 class. Log10-transformed breadth and depth values were compared by one-way ANOVA with Sidak's multiple comparisons tests. This immuneACCESS table, as held by TCRdb, lists in-frame sequences with V and J called but not all clones. Of the missing ones, under half trace to an unresolved V gene in checked studies; the others have no known cause. The V and J calls and clone size were taken over from that table, and D and trimming were inferred from the DNA. Present in this sample are about 140,000 clones, 75% to 95% of which were seen just once. The ten biggest clones cover approximately 3.6% of the sample.

Trimming at the junction amounts to 0 bases on V and 5 bases on J, and the germline ends lie 5 bases apart. For CDR1 and CDR2, the germline V gene lists SGHRS and YFSETQ. Reading from cysteine to phenylalanine, the CDR3 counts 12 amino acids. Here the CDR3 DNA is all that survives: 36 bases in frame from base 1. As for this clone: No antigen is known for it. Per-base quality was not reported, and no clone a single base away is much larger than it.

The V gene is TRBV5-1 and the J gene is TRBJ2-5, with an unclear D gene assignment. The sample here was peripheral blood, taken on day 0 of AZD1222 vaccination. This clonotype was obtained from an adult in good health. The CDR3: CASSLAWETQYF. The DNA is TGCGCCAGCAGCTTGGCCTGGGAGACCCAGTACTTC.